This TCR beta chain was retrieved from a study of neurological immune-mediated disorders. This clonotype was counted many times. MiXCR, run by TCRdb on the 5' RACE reads, gives a single entry per CDR3 protein. The sample carries about 17,000 distinct CDR3 sequences, 3.5% recorded once. J lost 0 bases, V lost 9 bases, and 9 bases had no gene match. The CDR3 runs to 15 residues. This chain joins TRBV12-3 or TRBV12-4 and TRBJ2-3; 7 nucleotides align to TRBD2. The sample consisted of CD8+ T cells from blood. This sequence was found in a woman aged 40 to 49 in good health. CDR3 sequence reads: CASRREATSTDTQYF. The CDR3 coding sequence is TGTGCCAGTCGCCGGGAGGCAACTAGCACAGATACGCAGTATTTT.